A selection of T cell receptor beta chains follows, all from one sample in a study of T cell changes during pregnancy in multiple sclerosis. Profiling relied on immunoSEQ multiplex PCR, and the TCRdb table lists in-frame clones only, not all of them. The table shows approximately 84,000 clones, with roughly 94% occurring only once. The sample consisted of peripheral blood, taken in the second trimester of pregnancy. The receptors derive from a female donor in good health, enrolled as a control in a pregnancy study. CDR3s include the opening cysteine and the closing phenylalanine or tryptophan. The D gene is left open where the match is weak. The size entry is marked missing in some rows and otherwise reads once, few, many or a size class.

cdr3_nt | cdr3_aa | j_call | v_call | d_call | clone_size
TGTGCCAGCAGGGCTAGCGGATACGAGCAGTACTTC | CASRASGYEQYF | TRBJ2-7 | TRBV28 | TRBD2 | .
TGTGCCAGCAGCTTAAATTTCAGGTTCTACGAGCAGTACTTC | CASSLNFRFYEQYF | TRBJ2-7 | TRBV7-9 | . | .
TGTGCCAGCGGGGGTAGGGGGATCATCGGGGAAGAGCAGTACTTC | CASGGRGIIGEEQYF | TRBJ2-7 | TRBV28 | . | .
TGTGCCAGCAGCCAATCTAGCGACCAGTACTTC | CASSQSSDQYF | TRBJ2-5 | TRBV11-1 | . | .
TGTGCCAGTAGTATGGGGGCTAACAGGGGGCTTGTGAAAGCTTTCTTT | CASSMGANRGLVKAFF | TRBJ1-1 | TRBV19 | TRBD1 | .
TGTGCCAGTAGTACGACTAGCGGGAGTGTAATCCGGCAGTTCTTC | CASSTTSGSVIRQFF | TRBJ2-1 | TRBV19 | TRBD2 | .
TGTGCCAGCAGTCGTAGAGCTGGGGCCAACGTCCTGACTTTC | CASSRRAGANVLTF | TRBJ2-6 | TRBV6-5 | . | .
TGTGCCAGCAGCCGCAACAGGGGGCAGGACACCGGGGAGCTGTTTTTT | CASSRNRGQDTGELFF | TRBJ2-2 | TRBV5-4 | TRBD1 | .
TGTGCCAGCAGTCTCATGGCCCAGACTTCCCAGTTCTTC | CASSLMAQTSQFF | TRBJ2-1 | TRBV28 | . | .
TGTGCCAGCAGTTTACGAGCGGGGGCCTCCTACGAGCAGTACTTC | CASSLRAGASYEQYF | TRBJ2-7 | TRBV6-1 | TRBD2 | .
TGTGCCAGCAGTTTAACCGCGGGGGCCGGGGAGGCTTTCTTT | CASSLTAGAGEAFF | TRBJ1-1 | TRBV28 | . | .
TGCGCCAGCAGCCCCCAACAGGGGGCGGACACCGGGGAGCTGTTTTTT | CASSPQQGADTGELFF | TRBJ2-2 | TRBV5-1 | TRBD1 | .
TGCGCCAGCAGCCCCGACAGGGGAAACACCGGGGAGCTGTTTTTT | CASSPDRGNTGELFF | TRBJ2-2 | TRBV5-1 | TRBD1 | .
TGTGCCAGTGGTTTTAACAGGGAACAGTACTTC | CASGFNREQYF | TRBJ2-4 | TRBV19 | . | .
TGTGCCAGCAGTTTACCCGGACTAGGCTACGAGCAGTACTTC | CASSLPGLGYEQYF | TRBJ2-7 | TRBV28 | TRBD2 | .
TGTGCCAGCTCCCCCAGGGTGAACACTGAAGCTTTCTTT | CASSPRVNTEAFF | TRBJ1-1 | TRBV18 | . | .
TGTGCCAGCAGCGTAGCCCTAGACAGGGGGCAAAACATTCAGTACTTC | CASSVALDRGQNIQYF | TRBJ2-4 | TRBV9 | TRBD1 | .
TGTGCCAGCAGCTTAGCTGGAGGACTGTACGAGCAGTACTTC | CASSLAGGLYEQYF | TRBJ2-7 | TRBV7-2 | . | .
TGTGCCAGCATTACCGGGACAGGGCATTACAATGAGCAGTTCTTC | CASITGTGHYNEQFF | TRBJ2-1 | TRBV25-1 | TRBD1 | .
TGTGCCAGCAGGTGGCGGGAGGGGAACACCGGGGAGCTGTTTTTT | CASRWREGNTGELFF | TRBJ2-2 | TRBV27 | TRBD2 | .
TGTGCCAGCAGCTTGGGGCTTGGTCGATCTGGGGCCAACGTCCTGACTTTC | CASSLGLGRSGANVLTF | TRBJ2-6 | TRBV5-8 | . | .
TGCAGCGTGAGGACTAGCGGGAGTTGGGACGAGCAGTACTTC | CSVRTSGSWDEQYF | TRBJ2-7 | TRBV29-1 | TRBD2 | once
TGTGCCAGCAGCCAGGCGGGCCTCACGACCTACGAGCAGTACTTC | CASSQAGLTTYEQYF | TRBJ2-7 | TRBV11-2 | . | .
TGTGCCAGCAGTGAAGGGGGAGGGGAAGATACGCAGTATTTT | CASSEGGGEDTQYF | TRBJ2-3 | TRBV6-4 | . | .
TGCAGCGTTGCGAGCGGGAGTTCCGAGCAGTACTTC | CSVASGSSEQYF | TRBJ2-7 | TRBV29-1 | TRBD2 | .
TGTGCCAGCAGTTTAGACAGGACGCAGTATTTT | CASSLDRTQYF | TRBJ2-3 | TRBV28 | . | .
TGTGCCAGCAGCCGGACTAGCGGGAAAGCCGGGGAGCTGTTTTTT | CASSRTSGKAGELFF | TRBJ2-2 | TRBV7-2 | TRBD2 | .
TGTGCCAGCAGTGGGGGACTAGCCGGGGTCCACAAAAACATTCAGTACTTC | CASSGGLAGVHKNIQYF | TRBJ2-4 | TRBV2 | TRBD2 | once
TGCGCCAGCAGCTTGAGAGGAGTACCGGCCGGCGGGGGCTCCTACAATGAGCAGTTCTTC | CASSLRGVPAGGGSYNEQFF | TRBJ2-1 | TRBV5-1 | TRBD2 | .
TGCGCCAGCAGCCGATCACAGGGCCGGGAGCTGTTTTTT | CASSRSQGRELFF | TRBJ2-2 | TRBV4-1 | . | once
TGTGCCAGCAGCCCCCGGGAGCAGCTGAACACTGAAGCTTTCTTT | CASSPREQLNTEAFF | TRBJ1-1 | TRBV9 | . | .
TGTGCCAGCAGCTTGGAAGGGGGAAGGAGCTACGAGCAGTACTTC | CASSLEGGRSYEQYF | TRBJ2-7 | TRBV5-5 | . | .
TGCAGCGTAGGGACAGGGGAAGAGACCCAGTACTTC | CSVGTGEETQYF | TRBJ2-5 | TRBV29-1 | TRBD1 | .
TGTGCCTCATCGGACGGGGTGGGCTACGAGCAGTACTTC | CASSDGVGYEQYF | TRBJ2-7 | TRBV19 | . | .
TGTGCCAGCAGCTTAGGCGACAGGGATAATGAAAAACTGTTTTTT | CASSLGDRDNEKLFF | TRBJ1-4 | TRBV7-6 | TRBD1 | once
TGTGCCAGCAGTTTATACCCAGTGGAGGTTGGCTACACCTTC | CASSLYPVEVGYTF | TRBJ1-2 | TRBV28 | . | .
TGTGCCAGCAGCTATGGGACAACCAACGAGGAGACCCAGTACTTC | CASSYGTTNEETQYF | TRBJ2-5 | TRBV9 | . | few
TGTGCCAGCAGCGACGAAGGGACTAGCGGGAGCGTAGGCGAGCAGTACTTC | CASSDEGTSGSVGEQYF | TRBJ2-7 | TRBV7-9 | TRBD2 | .
TGTGCCAGCAGTCGGACAGGGATGGGAGGAGATACGCAGTATTTT | CASSRTGMGGDTQYF | TRBJ2-3 | TRBV6-4 | TRBD1 | .
TGTGCCAGCAGTTACTCAGCGGGGGAAAGCACCGGGGAGCTGTTTTTT | CASSYSAGESTGELFF | TRBJ2-2 | TRBV6-5 | TRBD2 | .